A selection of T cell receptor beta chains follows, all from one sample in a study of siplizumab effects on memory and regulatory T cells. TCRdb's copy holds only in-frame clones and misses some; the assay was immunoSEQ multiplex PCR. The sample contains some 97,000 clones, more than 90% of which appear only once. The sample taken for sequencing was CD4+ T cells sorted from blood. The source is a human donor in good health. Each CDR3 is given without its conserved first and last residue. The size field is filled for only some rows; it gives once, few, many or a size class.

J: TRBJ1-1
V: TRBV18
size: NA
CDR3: ASSRESPGQAAEAF

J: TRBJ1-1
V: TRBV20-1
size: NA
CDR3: SASRHTEAF

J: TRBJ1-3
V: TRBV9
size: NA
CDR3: ASSVTDNSGNTIY

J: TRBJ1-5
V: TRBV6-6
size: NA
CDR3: ASKPGAGQPQH

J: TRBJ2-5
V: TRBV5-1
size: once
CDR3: ASSRTSGGEETQY

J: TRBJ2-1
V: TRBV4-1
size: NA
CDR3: ASSRPLPSNEQF

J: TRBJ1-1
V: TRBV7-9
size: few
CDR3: ASSLGDIEAF

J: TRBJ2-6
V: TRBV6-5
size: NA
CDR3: ASSYGGAGANVLT

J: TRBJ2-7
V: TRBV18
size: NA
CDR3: ASSPLQVDEQY

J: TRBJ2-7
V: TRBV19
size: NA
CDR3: ASSKPQSPLRTAGTYEQY

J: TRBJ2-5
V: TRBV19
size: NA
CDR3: ASPVREGSAGEETQY

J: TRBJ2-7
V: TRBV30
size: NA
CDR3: AWSRCPCFLLFYEQY

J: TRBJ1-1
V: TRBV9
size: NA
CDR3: ASSSRGGLTGTEAF

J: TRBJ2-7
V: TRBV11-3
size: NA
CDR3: ASSTLGGWEQY

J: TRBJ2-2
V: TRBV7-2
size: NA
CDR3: ASSLVASAGTGELF

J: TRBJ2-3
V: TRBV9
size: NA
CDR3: ASSVSGRLLDTQY

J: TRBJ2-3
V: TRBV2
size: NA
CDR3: ASSNSVSTDTQY

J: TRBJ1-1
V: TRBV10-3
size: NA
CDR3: AISRQGANTEAF

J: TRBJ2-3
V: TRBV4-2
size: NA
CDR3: ASSLQRGGRDTQY

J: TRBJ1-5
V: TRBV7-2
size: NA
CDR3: ASSPQGAQGQPQH

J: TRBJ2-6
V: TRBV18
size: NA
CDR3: ASSPAGMGSGANVLT